The 6 T cell receptor beta chains below were found in one sample sequenced in a study of cytomegalovirus exposure and HLA in healthy donors. A multiplex PCR was run with 60 Vbeta primers and 13 Jbeta primers. Using immunoSEQ multiplex PCR, the repertoire was profiled, and TCRdb retains in-frame clones only, with some absent. The sample holds 150,000 to 200,000 clones, 65% to 85% seen once. The sequenced sample consisted of PBMCs. The source of these receptors is a male donor in good health and CMV-seropositive.

This sequence joins TRBV18 and TRBJ1-1, with D perhaps matching TRBD1 (5 bases). Per the germline V gene, CDR1 is KGHSH and CDR2 is LQKENI. The V end was cut by 5 bases, the J end by 8 bases, with 18 bases between. This CDR3 is built from 14 residues. The CDR3 sequence: CASSNPTVTAEAFF. Written as DNA, the CDR3 is TGTGCCAGCTCAAACCCGACAGTTACCGCCGAAGCTTTCTTT.

The chain couples TRBV19 to TRBJ2-5; 8 nucleotides match TRBD2. Losses at the gene ends were 9 bases for V and 2 bases for J; bases not matched to a gene: 11. The CDR3 length is 15 residues. Germline V CDR1 and CDR2: LNHDA, SQIVND (reference sequence). The CDR3 DNA follows: TGTGCCAGCCGGGGGCTAGCGGGTGTTCAAGAGACCCAGTACTTC. It translates to CASRGLAGVQETQYF.

The J gene is TRBJ2-5, the V gene TRBV6-6; D remains ambiguous. Per the germline V gene, CDR1 is MNHNY and CDR2 is SVGAGI (reference sequence). V shed 6 bases and J shed 1 base, with 15 bases lying between them. The CDR3 contains 15 residues. The CDR3 spells CASSQVPTSQETQYF. As DNA, the CDR3 is TGTGCCAGCAGCCAAGTACCGACTTCCCAAGAGACCCAGTACTTC.

The V call is TRBV2, the J call TRBJ2-2; the match to TRBD2 covers 12 bases. J gave up 8 bases and V 6 bases, and 13 bases lay outside the gene matches. The CDR3 has 17 amino acids. Germline-derived CDR1 and CDR2 are SNHLY and FYNNEI. CDR3 DNA sequence: TGTGCCAGCAGGCCTAGCGGGAGGGCCCGCCAGGGTGGGGAGCTGTTTTTT. This codes for CASRPSGRARQGGELFF.

CDR3 nucleotide sequence: TGTGCCAGCAGCAGATACGGGACAGGCGACTCCTACGAGCAGTACTTC. It yields the protein CASSRYGTGDSYEQYF. The chain links TRBV5-6 to TRBJ2-7; 8 bases are shared with TRBD1. This CDR3 region has 16 residues. The germline gives CDR1 SGHDT, CDR2 YYEEEE. V lost 4 bases, J lost 0 bases, and 9 bases stayed unmatched.

Of note for this clone: One junction end disagrees with the germline gene, perhaps due to a read error. The chain employs TRBV7-7 and TRBJ1-3; D unresolved. Germline CDR1 reads SSHAT; CDR2 reads FNYEAQ (reference sequence). The CDR3 runs 14 residues. This CDR3 is CASSLAGAGNTIYF. CDR3 DNA: TGTGCTAGCAGCTTAGCCGGGGCTGGAAACACCATATATTTT. The variable domain in full, completed from reference TRBV7-7 and TRBJ1-3, reads GAGVSQSPRYKVTKRGQDVTLRCDPISSHATLYWYQQALGQGPEFLTYFNYEAQPDKSGLPSDRFSAERPEGSISTLTIQRTEQRDSAMYRCASSLAGAGNTIYFGEGSWLTVV.